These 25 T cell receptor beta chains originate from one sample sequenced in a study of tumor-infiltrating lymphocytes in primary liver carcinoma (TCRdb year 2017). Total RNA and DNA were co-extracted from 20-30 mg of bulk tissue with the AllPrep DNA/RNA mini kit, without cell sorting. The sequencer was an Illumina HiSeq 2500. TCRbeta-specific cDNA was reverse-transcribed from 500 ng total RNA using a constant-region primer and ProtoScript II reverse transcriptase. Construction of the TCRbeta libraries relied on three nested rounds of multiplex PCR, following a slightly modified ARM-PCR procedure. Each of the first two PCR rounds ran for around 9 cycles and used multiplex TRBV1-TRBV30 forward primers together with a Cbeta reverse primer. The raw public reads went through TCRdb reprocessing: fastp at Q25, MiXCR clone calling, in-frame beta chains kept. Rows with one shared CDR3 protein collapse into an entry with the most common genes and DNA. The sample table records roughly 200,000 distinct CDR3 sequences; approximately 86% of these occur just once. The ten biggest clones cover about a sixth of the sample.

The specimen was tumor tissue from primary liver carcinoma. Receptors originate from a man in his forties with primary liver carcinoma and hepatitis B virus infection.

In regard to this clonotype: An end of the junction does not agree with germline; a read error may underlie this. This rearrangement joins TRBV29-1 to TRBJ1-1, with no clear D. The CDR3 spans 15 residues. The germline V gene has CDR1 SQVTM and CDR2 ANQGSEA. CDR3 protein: CSVAPGWDMNTVASF. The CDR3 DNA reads TGCAGCGTTGCCCCTGGATGGGATATGAACACTGTAGCTTCCTTT.

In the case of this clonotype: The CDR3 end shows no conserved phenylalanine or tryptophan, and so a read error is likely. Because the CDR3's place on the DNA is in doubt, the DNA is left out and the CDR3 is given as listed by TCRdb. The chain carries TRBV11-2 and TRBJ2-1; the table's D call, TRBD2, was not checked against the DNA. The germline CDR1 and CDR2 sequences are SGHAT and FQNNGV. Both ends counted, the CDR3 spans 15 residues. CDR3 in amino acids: CASSGTSGSYSEQIL.

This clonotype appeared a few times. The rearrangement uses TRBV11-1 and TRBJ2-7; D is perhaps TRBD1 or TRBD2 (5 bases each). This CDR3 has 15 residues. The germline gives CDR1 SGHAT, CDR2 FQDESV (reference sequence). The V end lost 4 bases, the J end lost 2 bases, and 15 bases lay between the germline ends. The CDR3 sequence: CASSSLPGSAYEQYF. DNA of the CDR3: TGTGCCAGCAGCTCTCTTCCAGGGAGCGCCTACGAGCAGTACTTC.

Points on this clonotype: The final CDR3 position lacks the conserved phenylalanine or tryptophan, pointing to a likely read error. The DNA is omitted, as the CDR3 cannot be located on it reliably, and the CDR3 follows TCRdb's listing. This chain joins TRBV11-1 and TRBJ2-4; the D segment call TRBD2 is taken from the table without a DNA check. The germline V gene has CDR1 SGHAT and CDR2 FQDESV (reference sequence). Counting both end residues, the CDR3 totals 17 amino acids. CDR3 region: CASIFPGTSGAKNIQYY.

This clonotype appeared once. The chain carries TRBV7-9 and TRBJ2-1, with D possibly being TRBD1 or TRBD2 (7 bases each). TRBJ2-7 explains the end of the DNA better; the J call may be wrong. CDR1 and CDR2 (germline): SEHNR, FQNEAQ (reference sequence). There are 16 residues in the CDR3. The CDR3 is CASSPPRGGGSNGQYF. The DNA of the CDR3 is TGTGCCAGCAGCCCTCCCAGGGGGGGAGGGTCAAATGGGCAGTACTTC.

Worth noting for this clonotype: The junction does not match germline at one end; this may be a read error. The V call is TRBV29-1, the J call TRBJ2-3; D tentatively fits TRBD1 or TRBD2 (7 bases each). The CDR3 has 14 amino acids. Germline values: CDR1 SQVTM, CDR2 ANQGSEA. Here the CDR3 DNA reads TGCAGCGTTGCGGGGGGACAGCAACTAGATAGGCAGTATTTT. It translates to CSVAGGQQLDRQYF.

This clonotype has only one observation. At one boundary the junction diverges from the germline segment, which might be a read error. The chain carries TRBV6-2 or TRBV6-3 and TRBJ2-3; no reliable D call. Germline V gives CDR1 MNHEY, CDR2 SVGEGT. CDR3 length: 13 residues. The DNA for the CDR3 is TGTGCCGGCAGTTCGACATCAGCGAATACGCAGTATTTT. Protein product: CAGSSTSANTQYF.

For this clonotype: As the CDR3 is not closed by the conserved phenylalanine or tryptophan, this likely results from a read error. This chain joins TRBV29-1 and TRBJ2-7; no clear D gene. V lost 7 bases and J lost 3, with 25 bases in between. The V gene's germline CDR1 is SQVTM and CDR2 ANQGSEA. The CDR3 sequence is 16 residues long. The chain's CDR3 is CSAMTSGTGTLYEQYL. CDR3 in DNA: TGCAGCGCCATGACATCTGGTACCGGCACTCTCTACGAGCAGTACTTG.

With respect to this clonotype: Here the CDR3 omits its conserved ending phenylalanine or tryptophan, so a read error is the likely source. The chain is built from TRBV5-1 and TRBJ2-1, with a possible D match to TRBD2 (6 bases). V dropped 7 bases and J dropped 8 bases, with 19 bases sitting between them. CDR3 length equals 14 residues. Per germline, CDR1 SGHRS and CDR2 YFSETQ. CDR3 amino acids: CASSLLEGGYEQFL. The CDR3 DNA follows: TGCGCCAGCTCTCTTCTAGAGGGAGGTTATGAGCAGTTCTTA.

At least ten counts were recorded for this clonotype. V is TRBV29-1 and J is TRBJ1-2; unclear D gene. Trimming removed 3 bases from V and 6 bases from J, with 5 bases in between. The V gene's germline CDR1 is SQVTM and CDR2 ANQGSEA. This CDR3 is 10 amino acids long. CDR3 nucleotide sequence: TGCAGCGTTGACGGTGATGGCTACACCTTC. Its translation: CSVDGDGYTF.

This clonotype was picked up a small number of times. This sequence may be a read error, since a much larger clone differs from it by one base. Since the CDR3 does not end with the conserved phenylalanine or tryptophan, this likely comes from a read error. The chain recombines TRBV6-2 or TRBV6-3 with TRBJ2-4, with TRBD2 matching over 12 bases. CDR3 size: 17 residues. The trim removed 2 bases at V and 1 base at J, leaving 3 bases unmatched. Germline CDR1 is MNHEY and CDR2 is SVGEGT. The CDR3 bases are TGTGCCAGCAGTTACAGGACTAGCGGGGTGGCCAAAAACATTCAGTACTTA. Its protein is CASSYRTSGVAKNIQYL.

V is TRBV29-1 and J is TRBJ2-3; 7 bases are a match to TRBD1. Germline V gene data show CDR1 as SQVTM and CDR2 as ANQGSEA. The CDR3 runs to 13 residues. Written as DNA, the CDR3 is TGCAGTGGAAGACAGGGTTGCACAGATACGCAGTATTTT. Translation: CSGRQGCTDTQYF.

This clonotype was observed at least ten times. The CDR3 nucleotides read TGTGCCTGGAGACCGGATGGCTACACCTTC. It specifies CAWRPDGYTF. The V and J genes are TRBV30 and TRBJ1-2; D uncertain. Germline CDR1 and CDR2: GTSNPN and SVGIG (reference sequence). The CDR3 loop spans 10 amino acids. The germline V and J ends were trimmed by 3 bases and 6 bases, with 5 bases remaining between them.

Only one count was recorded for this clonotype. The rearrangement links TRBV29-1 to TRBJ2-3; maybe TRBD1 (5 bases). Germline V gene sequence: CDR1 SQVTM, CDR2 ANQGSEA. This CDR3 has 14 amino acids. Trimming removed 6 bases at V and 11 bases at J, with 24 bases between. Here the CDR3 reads CSVAAQGVTYRQYF. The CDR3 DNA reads TGCAGCGTCGCGGCCCAGGGCGTCACATATAGGCAGTATTTT.

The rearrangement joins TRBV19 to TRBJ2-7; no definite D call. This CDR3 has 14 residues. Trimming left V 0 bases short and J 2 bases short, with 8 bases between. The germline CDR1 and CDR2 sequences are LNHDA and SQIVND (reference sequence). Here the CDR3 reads CASSIEGGTYEQYF. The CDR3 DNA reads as TGTGCCAGTAGTATAGAAGGCGGAACCTACGAGCAGTACTTC.

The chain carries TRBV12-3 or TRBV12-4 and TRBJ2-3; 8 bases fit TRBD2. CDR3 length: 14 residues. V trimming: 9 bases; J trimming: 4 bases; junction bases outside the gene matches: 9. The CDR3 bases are TGTGCCAGGAGTCTAGGGACTAGACCAGATACGCAGTATTTT. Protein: CARSLGTRPDTQYF.

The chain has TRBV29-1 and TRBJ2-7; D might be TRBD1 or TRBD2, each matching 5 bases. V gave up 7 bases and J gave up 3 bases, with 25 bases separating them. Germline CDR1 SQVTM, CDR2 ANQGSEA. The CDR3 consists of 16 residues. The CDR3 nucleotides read TGCAGCGCCGTTACATCTGGGACCGGCACTCTCTACGAGCAGTACTTC. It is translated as CSAVTSGTGTLYEQYF.

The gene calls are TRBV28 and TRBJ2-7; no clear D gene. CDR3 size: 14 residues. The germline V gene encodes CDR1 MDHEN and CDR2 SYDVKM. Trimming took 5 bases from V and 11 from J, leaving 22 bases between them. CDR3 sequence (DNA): TGTGCCAGCAGTCCCCCGGCGGACCAGAGTGTCGAGTACTTC. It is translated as CASSPPADQSVEYF.

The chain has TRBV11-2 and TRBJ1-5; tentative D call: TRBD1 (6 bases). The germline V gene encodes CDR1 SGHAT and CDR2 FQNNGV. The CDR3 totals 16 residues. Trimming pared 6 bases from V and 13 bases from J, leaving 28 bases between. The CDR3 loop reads CASRLKGGLTNLSQHF. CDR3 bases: TGTGCCAGCAGACTAAAAGGGGGACTGACGAATCTGTCACAGCATTTT.

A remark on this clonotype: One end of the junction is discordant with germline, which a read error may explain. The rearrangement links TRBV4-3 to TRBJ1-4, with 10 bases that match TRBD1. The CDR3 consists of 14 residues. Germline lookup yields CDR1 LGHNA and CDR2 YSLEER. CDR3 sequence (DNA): TGCGCCAGCAGCCGCGGACAGGGGGGAGGAAAATTGTTTTTT. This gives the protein CASSRGQGGGKLFF.

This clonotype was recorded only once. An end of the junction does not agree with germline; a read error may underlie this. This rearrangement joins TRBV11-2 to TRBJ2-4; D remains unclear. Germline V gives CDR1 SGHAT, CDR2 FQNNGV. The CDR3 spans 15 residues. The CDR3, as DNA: TGTGCCAGTATCACTTCGGCGGTAGCCAGAAACATTCAGTACTTC. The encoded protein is CASITSAVARNIQYF.

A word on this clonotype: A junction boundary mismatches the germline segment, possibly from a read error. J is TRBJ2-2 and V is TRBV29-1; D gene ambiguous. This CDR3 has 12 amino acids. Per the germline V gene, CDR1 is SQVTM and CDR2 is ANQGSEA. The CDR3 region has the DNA TGCAGCGTTATGGATAACACCGAGGAGCTGTTTTTT. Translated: CSVMDNTEELFF.

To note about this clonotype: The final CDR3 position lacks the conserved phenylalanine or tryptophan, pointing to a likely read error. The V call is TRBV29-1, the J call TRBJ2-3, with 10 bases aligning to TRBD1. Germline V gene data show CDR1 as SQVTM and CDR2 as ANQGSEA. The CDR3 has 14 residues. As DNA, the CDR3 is TGCACCGTTTCCGGGACAGGGGAGTCAGATACGCAGTATTAT. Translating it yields CTVSGTGESDTQYY.

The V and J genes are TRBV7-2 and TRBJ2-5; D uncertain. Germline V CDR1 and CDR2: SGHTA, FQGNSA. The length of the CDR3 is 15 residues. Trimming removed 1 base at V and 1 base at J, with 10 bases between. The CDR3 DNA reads TGTGCCAGCAGCTTAGGAGGCCTTCTCCAAGAGACCCAGTACTTC. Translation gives CASSLGGLLQETQYF. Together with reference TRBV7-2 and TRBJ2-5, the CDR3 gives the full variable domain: GAGVSQSPSNKVTEKGKDVELRCDPISGHTALYWYRQSLGQGLEFLIYFQGNSAPDKSGLPSDRFSAERTGGSVSTLTIQRTQQEDSAVYLCASSLGGLLQETQYFGPGTRLLVL.

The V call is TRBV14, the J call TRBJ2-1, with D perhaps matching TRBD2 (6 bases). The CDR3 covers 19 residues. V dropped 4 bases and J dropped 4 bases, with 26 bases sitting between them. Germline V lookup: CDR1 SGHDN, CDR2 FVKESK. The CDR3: CASSLETGTRRGNYNEQFF. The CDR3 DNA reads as TGTGCCAGCAGCCTAGAAACCGGGACTCGCCGGGGCAATTACAATGAGCAGTTCTTC.